This record concerns one T cell receptor beta chain sequence. The data derive from a study of blood T cell repertoires in COVID-19. Study-level information: Both acute and convalescent COVID-19 samples were obtained from the United States, Italy and Spain. PBMCs, B-cell-depleted T cells, or T cells were the source of the cDNA or gDNA that made up the material.

Repertoires were generated with immunoSEQ multiplex PCR, while TCRdb's copy carries only in-frame clones and drops some. The table shows fewer than 80,000 clones, with less than 85% occurring only once. This CDR3 region has 14 residues. Trimming removed 5 bases from V and 6 bases from J; junction bases left unmatched: 7. Germline V CDR1 and CDR2: MNHEY, SMNVEV (reference sequence). Sequenced: peripheral blood. The chain carries TRBV27 and TRBJ1-5; the match to TRBD1 covers 7 bases. This sequence originates from a woman older than 75 with active or convalescent COVID-19. This CDR3 reads CASSPRDRVQPQHF. DNA for the CDR3: TGTGCCAGCAGTCCCCGTGACAGGGTTCAGCCCCAGCATTTT.